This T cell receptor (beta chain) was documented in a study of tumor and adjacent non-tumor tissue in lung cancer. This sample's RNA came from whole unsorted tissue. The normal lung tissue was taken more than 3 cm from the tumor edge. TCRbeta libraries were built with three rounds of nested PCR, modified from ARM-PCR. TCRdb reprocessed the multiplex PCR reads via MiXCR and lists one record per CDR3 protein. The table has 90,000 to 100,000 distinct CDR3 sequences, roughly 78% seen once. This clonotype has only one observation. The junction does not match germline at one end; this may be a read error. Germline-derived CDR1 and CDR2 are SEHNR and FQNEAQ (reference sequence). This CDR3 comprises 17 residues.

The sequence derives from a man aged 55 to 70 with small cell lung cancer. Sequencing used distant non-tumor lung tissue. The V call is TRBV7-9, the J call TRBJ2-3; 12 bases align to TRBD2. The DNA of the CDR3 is TGTGACAGCAGCCCGGGACCGACTAGCGGGAGTGCGGAATCGCAGGATTTT. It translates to CDSSPGPTSGSAESQDF.